These T cell receptor beta chains were read from a single sample in a study of cytomegalovirus exposure and HLA in healthy donors. Assay used: immunoSEQ multiplex PCR; TCRdb lists only in-frame clones, some missing. The sample holds around 130,000 clones; 80% are singletons and the top ten take roughly 5%. Sequencing input: PBMCs. The receptor source for this set is a man aged 30-40 years in good health and CMV-seronegative. CDR3s include the opening cysteine and the closing phenylalanine or tryptophan. Fields, in order: CDR3 protein, CDR3 DNA, D gene, J gene, V gene, clone size. D genes are given only for firm matches. A row's size may be missing; if present it is once, few, many or a size class.

CDR3: CASSSYPSGSTDTQYF
DNA: TGTGCCAGCAGCTCATACCCTAGCGGCAGCACAGATACGCAGTATTTT
D: TRBD2
J: TRBJ2-3
V: TRBV7-8
size: -

CDR3: CASSLASNQPQHF
DNA: TGTGCCAGCAGCTTAGCCAGTAATCAGCCCCAGCATTTT
D: -
J: TRBJ1-5
V: TRBV7-2
size: -

CDR3: CASRIQGVQPQHF
DNA: TGTGCCAGCAGAATACAGGGGGTTCAGCCCCAGCATTTT
D: TRBD1
J: TRBJ1-5
V: TRBV2
size: -

CDR3: CASSLWGPMSPLHF
DNA: TGTGCCAGCAGCTTATGGGGCCCCATGTCACCCCTCCACTTT
D: -
J: TRBJ1-6
V: TRBV7-9
size: -

CDR3: CASSLDPPGTSGDNEQFF
DNA: TGCGCCAGCAGCTTGGACCCCCCTGGGACTAGCGGGGACAATGAGCAGTTCTTC
D: TRBD2
J: TRBJ2-1
V: TRBV5-1
size: -

CDR3: CASSLEAGAVNTGELFF
DNA: TGTGCCAGCAGCTTGGAAGCAGGGGCCGTGAACACCGGGGAGCTGTTTTTT
D: -
J: TRBJ2-2
V: TRBV5-4
size: -

CDR3: CASSSRHYEQYF
DNA: TGTGCCAGCAGCTCCCGACACTACGAGCAGTACTTC
D: -
J: TRBJ2-7
V: TRBV5-6
size: few

CDR3: CAISPGDRGLAEAFF
DNA: TGTGCCATCAGCCCAGGGGACAGGGGGCTCGCTGAAGCTTTCTTT
D: TRBD1
J: TRBJ1-1
V: TRBV10-3
size: -

CDR3: CASSNQGNTEAFF
DNA: TGTGCCAGCAGTAATCAGGGGAACACTGAAGCTTTCTTT
D: -
J: TRBJ1-1
V: TRBV28
size: -

CDR3: CASSELRDNSPLHF
DNA: TGTGCCAGCAGTGAACTGAGAGATAATTCCCCCCTCCACTTT
D: -
J: TRBJ1-6
V: TRBV2
size: -

CDR3: CASSLQGQETQYF
DNA: TGTGCCAGCAGCTTGCAGGGGCAAGAGACCCAGTACTTC
D: -
J: TRBJ2-5
V: TRBV5-6
size: few

CDR3: CASSPPSLINEKLFF
DNA: TGTGCCAGCTCACCACCTAGCTTAATTAATGAAAAACTGTTTTTT
D: -
J: TRBJ1-4
V: TRBV18
size: -

CDR3: CASSPSGSEQYF
DNA: TGTGCCAGCAGCCCTTCGGGGTCCGAGCAGTACTTC
D: -
J: TRBJ2-7
V: TRBV11-2
size: once

CDR3: CASSQGDDEQYF
DNA: TGTGCCAGCAGCCAGGGAGACGACGAGCAGTACTTC
D: -
J: TRBJ2-7
V: TRBV4-2
size: few

CDR3: CASSQGRQGSYNEQFF
DNA: TGTGCCAGCAGCCAAGGTAGACAGGGGTCTTACAATGAGCAGTTCTTC
D: TRBD1
J: TRBJ2-1
V: TRBV4-2
size: -

CDR3: CASSLGGIVASGPDTQYF
DNA: TGCGCCAGCAGCTTGGGTGGGATCGTCGCGAGCGGGCCAGATACGCAGTATTTT
D: -
J: TRBJ2-3
V: TRBV5-1
size: -

CDR3: CASAPGGTTKRGTQYF
DNA: TGTGCCAGCGCCCCGGGAGGGACCACCAAGCGGGGTACGCAGTATTTT
D: TRBD2
J: TRBJ2-3
V: TRBV27
size: -

CDR3: CASSLVGGRIYEQYF
DNA: TGTGCCAGCAGCTTGGTCGGGGGACGCATCTACGAGCAGTACTTC
D: -
J: TRBJ2-7
V: TRBV11-2
size: -

CDR3: CAWSVQGVRQPQHF
DNA: TGTGCCTGGAGTGTACAGGGTGTGAGGCAGCCCCAGCATTTT
D: -
J: TRBJ1-5
V: TRBV30
size: -

CDR3: CASSLAGSNTEAFF
DNA: TGTGCCAGCAGCTTGGCCGGGTCGAACACTGAAGCTTTCTTT
D: -
J: TRBJ1-1
V: TRBV5-4
size: once

CDR3: CASSLLASYNEQFF
DNA: TGCGCCAGCAGCTTACTAGCGTCCTACAATGAGCAGTTCTTC
D: TRBD2
J: TRBJ2-1
V: TRBV5-1
size: -

CDR3: CASGPLADSSYEQYF
DNA: TGTGCCAGCGGCCCCTTAGCGGATAGCTCCTACGAGCAGTACTTC
D: -
J: TRBJ2-7
V: TRBV6-6
size: -

CDR3: CASSLGGTSASYNEQFF
DNA: TGCGCCAGCAGCTTGGGTGGTACTAGCGCGTCCTACAATGAGCAGTTCTTC
D: TRBD2
J: TRBJ2-1
V: TRBV5-1
size: -

CDR3: CACRTGNEKLFF
DNA: TGTGCCTGCAGAACAGGGAATGAAAAACTGTTTTTT
D: -
J: TRBJ1-4
V: TRBV2
size: -

CDR3: CASSLVPGTSGYNEQFF
DNA: TGTGCCAGCAGCTTAGTTCCCGGGACTAGCGGCTACAATGAGCAGTTCTTC
D: TRBD2
J: TRBJ2-1
V: TRBV7-2
size: -

CDR3: CASSELANTGELFF
DNA: TGTGCCAGCAGTGAACTAGCGAACACCGGGGAGCTGTTTTTT
D: -
J: TRBJ2-2
V: TRBV25-1
size: -

CDR3: CASSPTFTTGGGTDTQYF
DNA: TGTGCCAGCTCACCGACATTTACCACAGGGGGGGGCACAGATACGCAGTATTTT
D: -
J: TRBJ2-3
V: TRBV18
size: -

CDR3: CASSLSNSQPQHF
DNA: TGTGCCAGCAGTTTATCGAACAGTCAGCCCCAGCATTTT
D: -
J: TRBJ1-5
V: TRBV27
size: once

CDR3: CSVTAGTGREKLFF
DNA: TGCAGCGTGACGGCCGGGACAGGGAGGGAAAAACTGTTTTTT
D: TRBD1
J: TRBJ1-4
V: TRBV29-1
size: -

CDR3: CASQGVTYEQYF
DNA: TGTGCCAGTCAGGGGGTGACCTACGAGCAGTACTTC
D: TRBD1
J: TRBJ2-7
V: TRBV19
size: once

CDR3: CASSQVAGQGPYEQYF
DNA: TGTGCCAGCAGCCAAGTAGCGGGACAGGGGCCCTACGAGCAGTACTTC
D: TRBD1
J: TRBJ2-7
V: TRBV4-2
size: -

CDR3: CASSPRPGNQPQHF
DNA: TGTGCCAGCAGCCCCCGTCCCGGCAATCAGCCCCAGCATTTT
D: -
J: TRBJ1-5
V: TRBV7-2
size: -

CDR3: CASSQGLAGLTDTQYF
DNA: TGTGCCAGCAGCCAGGGACTAGCGGGGCTCACAGATACGCAGTATTTT
D: TRBD2
J: TRBJ2-3
V: TRBV4-2
size: -

CDR3: CASSIDLNTGDQPQHF
DNA: TGTGCCAGTAGTATAGATCTGAACACGGGGGATCAGCCCCAGCATTTT
D: -
J: TRBJ1-5
V: TRBV19
size: -

CDR3: CASSSGTGDTEAFF
DNA: TGCGCCAGCAGCTCCGGGACAGGGGACACTGAAGCTTTCTTT
D: TRBD1
J: TRBJ1-1
V: TRBV5-1
size: once

CDR3: CASSSTDRGDSPLHF
DNA: TGTGCCAGCAGTTCGACGGACAGGGGTGATTCACCCCTCCACTTT
D: TRBD1
J: TRBJ1-6
V: TRBV5-4
size: -

CDR3: CASSQTGRNGYTF
DNA: TGTGCCAGCAGCCAGACAGGGCGGAATGGCTACACCTTC
D: TRBD1
J: TRBJ1-2
V: TRBV6-6
size: -

CDR3: CASSYSSGGVTEAFF
DNA: TGTGCCAGCAGTTACTCGTCAGGGGGTGTCACTGAAGCTTTCTTT
D: TRBD1
J: TRBJ1-1
V: TRBV6-5
size: few

CDR3: CASSLERDYEQYF
DNA: TGTGCCAGTAGTCTCGAACGGGACTACGAGCAGTACTTC
D: -
J: TRBJ2-7
V: TRBV19
size: -

CDR3: CAIAGSSYEQYF
DNA: TGTGCCATCGCAGGATCCTCCTACGAGCAGTACTTC
D: -
J: TRBJ2-7
V: TRBV10-3
size: -

CDR3: CATSRTDRRPSSGEQYF
DNA: TGTGCCACCAGCAGAACCGACAGGCGCCCATCTTCGGGAGAGCAGTACTTC
D: -
J: TRBJ2-7
V: TRBV15
size: once

CDR3: CASSPGQGGRDEQYF
DNA: TGTGCCAGCAGTCCTGGACAGGGAGGCCGAGACGAGCAGTACTTC
D: TRBD1
J: TRBJ2-7
V: TRBV6-5
size: few

CDR3: CASSTGSYEQYF
DNA: TGTGCCAGTAGTACAGGATCCTACGAGCAGTACTTC
D: -
J: TRBJ2-7
V: TRBV19
size: -